Listed here are 19 T cell receptor beta chains from one sample, sequenced in a study of PD-L1 blockade in urothelial cancer. Only in-frame clones appear in the TCRdb table, and some are missing; sequencing was by immunoSEQ multiplex PCR. The sample holds around 70,000 clones, 84% seen once. As for time point: pretreatment peripheral blood. This specimen was PBMCs, taken around atezolizumab (anti-PD-L1) treatment. All receptors derive from a woman in her 70s with urothelial cancer.

The V call is TRBV5-4, the J call TRBJ1-1; D might be TRBD1 (5 bases). The V gene lost 4 bases and the J gene lost 2 bases, with 18 bases spanning the gap. The length of the CDR3 is 16 residues. Germline V gene lookup returns CDR1 SGHNT and CDR2 YYREEE (reference sequence). CDR3: CASSPGGQGKNTEAFF. The CDR3 DNA is TGTGCCAGCAGCCCGGGAGGCCAGGGCAAAAACACTGAAGCTTTCTTT.

This CDR3 is CASSLYSPITDTQYF. For the CDR3, the DNA is TGTGCCAGCAGCTTATACAGTCCGATCACAGATACGCAGTATTTT. The chain has TRBV13 and TRBJ2-3; D not certain. Germline CDR1 PRHDT, CDR2 FYEKMQ (reference sequence). Between the trimmed V and J ends, which lost 2 bases and 2 bases, there was a span of 11 bases. The CDR3 spans 15 residues.

J is TRBJ2-7 and V is TRBV2; no clear D gene. The CDR3 totals 10 residues. Trimming left V 6 bases short and J 3 bases short, with 3 bases between. CDR1 SNHLY and CDR2 FYNNEI come from the germline V gene. CDR3 protein: CASSNYEQYF. For the CDR3, the DNA is TGTGCCAGCAGCAACTACGAGCAGTACTTC.

This sequence joins TRBV6-5 and TRBJ2-1; the match to TRBD2 covers 7 bases. The CDR3 is 13 residues long. Germline V lookup: CDR1 MNHEY, CDR2 SVGAGI. The V and J ends lost 7 bases and 10 bases, in that order; junction bases with no gene match: 10. The CDR3 protein is CASTPLAGAEQFF. The CDR3 coding sequence is TGTGCCAGCACCCCCCTTGCGGGAGCCGAGCAGTTCTTC.

This chain connects TRBV30 to TRBJ2-3; 8 bases are a match to TRBD1. The CDR3 extends over 15 amino acids. Germline values: CDR1 GTSNPN, CDR2 SVGIG (reference sequence). With V trimmed by 5 bases and J by 4 bases, 11 bases remained unmatched. CDR3 sequence (DNA): TGTGCCTGGGGCGGACAGGGAGAGTTTCCAGATACGCAGTATTTT. This encodes CAWGGQGEFPDTQYF.

V and J are TRBV5-4 and TRBJ1-2; D not resolved. The CDR3 covers 13 residues. V shed 7 bases and J shed 4 bases, with 14 bases lying between them. CDR1 is SGHNT and CDR2 is YYREEE in the germline V gene (reference sequence). In nucleotides, the CDR3 is TGTGCCAGCCGAAACTCGGGTAGCTATGGCTACACCTTC. Its translation: CASRNSGSYGYTF.

The chain couples TRBV7-2 to TRBJ2-5, with a possible D match to TRBD2 (6 bases). This CDR3 comprises 14 residues. V lost 5 bases and J 7 bases, leaving 17 bases between the germline ends. CDR1 SGHTA and CDR2 FQGNSA come from the germline V gene. The CDR3 protein is CASSNIVLAATQYF. CDR3 in DNA: TGTGCCAGCAGCAACATCGTACTAGCTGCGACCCAGTACTTC.

The chain joins TRBV6-6 to TRBJ2-1; D is possibly TRBD1 (6 bases). The V gene's germline CDR1 is MNHNY and CDR2 SVGAGI (reference sequence). The length of the CDR3 is 16 residues. The V gene lost 0 bases and the J gene lost 4 bases, with 13 bases spanning the gap. CDR3 in amino acids: CASSYSLGARYNEQFF. The CDR3, as DNA: TGTGCCAGCAGTTACTCGTTGGGGGCGCGGTACAATGAGCAGTTCTTC.

The chain combines TRBV5-6 with TRBJ2-5, with 8 bases aligning to TRBD1. This CDR3 region has 14 residues. In germline, CDR1 is SGHDT, CDR2 YYEEEE. V trimming: 4 bases; J trimming: 4 bases; junction bases outside the gene matches: 6. The CDR3 loop is CASSQQGVGETQYF. CDR3 coding DNA: TGTGCCAGCAGCCAACAGGGGGTTGGAGAGACCCAGTACTTC. Full variable domain (missing parts from reference TRBV5-6 and TRBJ2-5): DAGVTQSPTHLIKTRGQQVTLRCSPKSGHDTVSWYQQALGQGPQFIFQYYEEEERQRGNFPDRFSGHQFPNYSSELNVNALLLGDSALYLCASSQQGVGETQYFGPGTRLLVL.

This sequence joins TRBV10-3 and TRBJ1-4; TRBD1 aligns across 8 bases. The CDR3 has 16 amino acids. From germline, CDR1 is ENHRY and CDR2 SYGVKD. J was trimmed by 3 bases and V by 3 bases; bases with no gene match: 6. CDR3 sequence: CAISDLSGGPNEKLFF. CDR3 nucleotides: TGTGCCATCAGTGATCTCTCAGGGGGCCCTAATGAAAAACTGTTTTTT.

A single count supports this clone. The CDR3 DNA reads as TGTGCCAGCAGCTCGGGACAGGGTTGGGGGCAGCCCCAGCATTTT. Amino acid sequence: CASSSGQGWGQPQHF. The J gene is TRBJ1-5, the V gene TRBV6-6; 9 nucleotides agree with TRBD1. Germline CDR1 reads MNHNY; CDR2 reads SVGAGI (reference sequence). Germline trimming cut 6 bases from V and 7 bases from J; bases unmatched to any gene: 10. The CDR3 has 15 residues.

This rearrangement joins TRBV18 to TRBJ2-7; perhaps TRBD2 as D (6 bases). The CDR3 covers 13 residues. The germline CDR1 and CDR2 sequences are KGHSH and LQKENI. V was shortened by 4 bases and J by 6 bases, with 13 bases between the two germline ends. The CDR3: CASSQGTQSEQYF. CDR3 in DNA: TGTGCCAGCTCACAGGGGACTCAGTCCGAGCAGTACTTC.

The chain joins TRBV7-8 to TRBJ2-5; 8 bases are shared with TRBD1. The CDR3 runs 17 residues. V gave up 8 bases and J gave up 2 bases; unmatched junction bases: 16. CDR1 is SGHVS, CDR2 FQNEAQ, per germline. The CDR3 is CASLGGRGQVRQETQYF. In DNA, the CDR3 is TGTGCCAGCCTCGGTGGCAGGGGGCAGGTTCGGCAAGAGACCCAGTACTTC. Full variable domain (missing parts from reference TRBV7-8 and TRBJ2-5): GAGVSQSPRYKVAKRGQDVALRCDPISGHVSLFWYQQALGQGPEFLTYFQNEAQLDKSGLPSDRFFAERPEGSVSTLKIQRTQQEDSAVYLCASLGGRGQVRQETQYFGPGTRLLVL.

The gene calls are TRBV30 and TRBJ1-6; TRBD1 agrees at 8 bases. The CDR3 loop spans 14 amino acids. Germline V gene lookup returns CDR1 GTSNPN and CDR2 SVGIG (reference sequence). With 0 bases clipped from V and 6 bases from J, the junction kept 1 base outside the gene matches. CDR3 bases: TGTGCCTGGAGTGTAGGACAGGGTAATTCACCCCTCCACTTT. Translating it yields CAWSVGQGNSPLHF.

This chain connects TRBV7-9 to TRBJ1-2, with TRBD1 matching 8 bases. V shed 5 bases, J shed 6 bases, and the junction held 14 bases outside the gene matches. From germline, CDR1 is SEHNR and CDR2 FQNEAQ (reference sequence). The length of the CDR3 is 16 residues. CDR3 bases: TGTGCCAGCAGCCCGGGACAGGCGGCAGGGGCGGATGGCTACACCTTC. Translation: CASSPGQAAGADGYTF.

The chain joins TRBV4-3 to TRBJ2-7; tentatively, D is TRBD1 (6 bases). The germline V gene encodes CDR1 LGHNA and CDR2 YSLEER. The CDR3 totals 14 residues. The germline V and J ends were trimmed by 1 base and 7 bases, with 14 bases remaining between them. The DNA for the CDR3 is TGCGCCAGCAGCCAAGGAATCCAGGGGTGGGAGCAGTACTTC. This sequence encodes CASSQGIQGWEQYF.

CDR3: CASSSLATNEKLFF. CDR3 nucleotide sequence: TGCGCCAGCAGCTCACTTGCAACTAATGAAAAACTGTTTTTT. The chain joins TRBV5-1 to TRBJ1-4; D ambiguous. Deletions cut 3 bases from V and 0 bases from J, with 6 bases between. Germline CDR1 reads SGHRS; CDR2 reads YFSETQ. This CDR3 is built from 14 residues. The complete variable domain, with remaining parts taken from reference TRBV5-1 and TRBJ1-4, reads KAGVTQTPRYLIKTRGQQVTLSCSPISGHRSVSWYQQTPGQGLQFLFEYFSETQRNKGNFPGRFSGRQFSNSRSEMNVSTLELGDSALYLCASSSLATNEKLFFGSGTQLSVL.

Points on this clone: The same CDR3 arises from other DNA sequences in this sample as well. CDR3 region: CASSVGSGTEAFF. CDR3 nucleotides: TGTGCCAGCAGCGTTGGGAGCGGGACTGAAGCTTTCTTT. The chain joins TRBV9 to TRBJ1-1, with D hard to call. Trimming pared 2 bases from V and 5 bases from J, leaving 10 bases between. This CDR3 region has 13 residues. The germline gives CDR1 SGDLS, CDR2 YYNGEE.

V and J are TRBV5-1 and TRBJ1-1; no definite D call. V dropped 0 bases and J dropped 2 bases, with 20 bases sitting between them. This CDR3 is built from 18 residues. Germline loops: CDR1 SGHRS, CDR2 YFSETQ. Written as DNA, the CDR3 is TGCGCCAGCAGCTTGGCAACAGCCCCCCAAAACCCCAACACTGAAGCTTTCTTT. This codes for CASSLATAPQNPNTEAFF.